These T cell receptor beta chains were read from a single sample in a study of regulatory T cells in long-lasting Graves disease. TCRdb used MiXCR to reprocess the multiplex PCR reads, holding one entry per CDR3 protein. This sample has under 500,000 distinct CDR3 sequences, with more than 20% found just once. This specimen was peripheral blood mononuclear cells (PBMCs), taken when the disease was refractory, from a patient treated with antithyroid drugs. All receptors come from a female donor with Graves disease. Both conserved end residues are part of each CDR3. A D gene is named only where the DNA matches it firmly. Size tells how often a clone was seen (once, few, many) or the class of an expanded clone, and some rows leave it out.

D gene,J gene,V gene,clone size,CDR3 DNA,CDR3 protein
NA,TRBJ2-1,TRBV12-3/TRBV12-4,few,TGTGCCAGCAGGGGGAATGAGCAGTTCTTC,CASRGNEQFF
NA,TRBJ2-7,TRBV6-1,many,TGTGCCAGCAAGGGAGCCTACGAGCAGTACTTC,CASKGAYEQYF
TRBD1,TRBJ1-5,TRBV12-3/TRBV12-4,many,TGTGCCAGCAGCTTAGGGACAGGGGACAATCAGCCCCAGCATTTT,CASSLGTGDNQPQHF
NA,TRBJ2-7,TRBV5-1,NA,TGCGCCAGCACTCCGGGGAAAGTCCAGGGCCCCCTTAGCTCCTACGAGCAGTACTTC,CASTPGKVQGPLSSYEQYF
TRBD2,TRBJ2-2,TRBV5-6,NA,TGTGCCAGCAGGCTCAGGGTAGCGGGGGTATACGGGGAGCTGTTTTTT,CASRLRVAGVYGELFF
NA,TRBJ2-1,TRBV29-1,NA,TGCAGCGGCCCGGGGTTGCTGGGGAATGAGCAGTTCTTC,CSGPGLLGNEQFF
NA,TRBJ1-6,TRBV4-3,NA,TGCGCCAGCAGCCACTTACAGGGTTTAGGTTCACCCCTCCACTTT,CASSHLQGLGSPLHF
NA,TRBJ2-7,TRBV19,few,TGTGCCAGTAGTATAGGACTTGAGAAGTACGAGCAGTACTTC,CASSIGLEKYEQYF
NA,TRBJ1-1,TRBV12-3/TRBV12-4,many,TGTGCCAGCAGTTTAGTGCTGGGCCAGTATGGTAGCTTT,CASSLVLGQYGSF
TRBD2,TRBJ2-5,TRBV6-1,many,TGTGCCAGCAGTGGTGGGACTAGCGGAGGTTCGGAGACCCAGTACTTC,CASSGGTSGGSETQYF
TRBD1,TRBJ1-2,TRBV10-3,few,TGTGCCATCAAATTTGACAGGGGGCAGGATGGCTACACCTTC,CAIKFDRGQDGYTF
NA,TRBJ2-3,TRBV30,few,TGTGCCGAGACAAGGGCCGGCACAGATACGCAGTATTTT,CAETRAGTDTQYF
NA,TRBJ1-1,TRBV19,many,TGTGCCAGTAGATATGGCCGACAGGTAGGGGATGAAGCTTTCTTT,CASRYGRQVGDEAFF
TRBD2,TRBJ2-5,TRBV27,many,TGTGCCAGCAGACAGAGGACTAGCGGGAAACTCGGGGAGACCCAGTACTTC,CASRQRTSGKLGETQYF
TRBD1,TRBJ2-7,TRBV11-2,NA,TGTGCCAGCAGCTTAAGCCAGGGGGCGCGCTACGAGCAGTACTTC,CASSLSQGARYEQYF
TRBD1,TRBJ2-2,TRBV7-9,NA,TGTGCCAGCAGCGGACAGGGGGGGACCGGGGAGCTGTTTTTT,CASSGQGGTGELFF
TRBD2,TRBJ2-2,TRBV9,NA,TGTGCCAGCAGCGGAGGGGATCACCGGGGAGGGAGCGGGGAGCTGTTTTTT,CASSGGDHRGGSGELFF
NA,TRBJ1-2,TRBV3-1,few,TGTGCCAGCAGCCAAGTGTCAGGGCACTATGGCTACACCTTC,CASSQVSGHYGYTF
NA,TRBJ1-2,TRBV12-3/TRBV12-4,many,TGTGCCAGCAGTTTAAGAGGGCGAGGCTACACCTTC,CASSLRGRGYTF
TRBD1,TRBJ1-5,TRBV3-1,many,TGTGCCAGCAGCTCGACAGGGACTAGCAATCAGCCCCAGCATTTT,CASSSTGTSNQPQHF